A single TCR beta chain is shown here with its context. Its antigen remains unidentified. This entry belongs to a study of cytomegalovirus exposure and HLA in healthy donors. The study's findings and limits: The tendency of first-cohort TCR clusters to co-occur in the 120 or so validation repertoires emerged from a later analysis.

Germline V lookup: CDR1 LNHDA, CDR2 SQIVND (reference sequence). V lost 0 bases, J lost 7 bases, and 10 bases lay in between. The CDR3 has 13 residues. Data came from immunoSEQ multiplex PCR; TCRdb stores just in-frame clones and leaves some out. The sample lists 200,000 or so clones, less than 85% occurring once. The J gene is TRBJ2-7, the V gene TRBV19; D ambiguous. Sequences were obtained from PBMCs. The TCR comes from a woman younger than 35 in good health and CMV-seronegative. The DNA of the CDR3 is TGTGCCAGTAGTATAGACGCCAGCGAGGAGCAGTACTTC. It codes for CASSIDASEEQYF.